Below are 27 T cell receptor beta chains sequenced from a single sample in a study of blood T cell repertoires in COVID-19. Clones were sequenced by immunoSEQ multiplex PCR, and TCRdb holds only the in-frame ones, with some missing. The data contain about 180,000 clones, about four fifths of them singletons. Sequenced input: peripheral blood. All receptors come from a human donor in a cohort sampled during active COVID-19.

The genes are TRBV12-5 and TRBJ1-1; D not resolved. This CDR3 is built from 14 residues. CDR1 and CDR2 from the germline V gene are LGHNT and FRNRAP. V was shortened by 4 bases and J by 4 bases, with 13 bases between the two germline ends. CDR3 region: CASGSTFEVTEAFF. DNA of the CDR3: TGTGCTAGTGGTTCAACGTTCGAGGTCACTGAAGCTTTCTTT.

V usage is TRBV7-8 and J usage is TRBJ2-5; TRBD2 matches at 12 bases. The junction had 6 bases not matched to a gene; V was cut back by 6 bases and J by 1 base. The CDR3 sequence is 16 residues long. Germline V gives CDR1 SGHVS, CDR2 FQNEAQ. CDR3 sequence: CASSPTTSGGQETQYF. The CDR3 DNA sequence: TGTGCCAGCAGTCCCACGACTAGCGGGGGCCAAGAGACCCAGTACTTC.

This chain connects TRBV29-1 to TRBJ2-2; weak D call: TRBD1 (6 bases). The germline gives CDR1 SQVTM, CDR2 ANQGSEA. This CDR3 has 15 amino acids. Trimming stripped 4 bases from V and 0 bases from J, with 12 bases between. CDR3 amino acids: CSVGGLGANTGELFF. The CDR3 bases are TGCAGCGTTGGGGGGCTTGGGGCGAACACCGGGGAGCTGTTTTTT.

The rearrangement joins TRBV10-1 to TRBJ2-3; the D gene is possibly TRBD1 (5 bases). This CDR3 region has 14 residues. The V gene lost 3 bases and the J gene lost 1 base, with 8 bases spanning the gap. Germline values: CDR1 WNHNN, CDR2 SYGVQD (reference sequence). CDR3 in amino acids: CASSEGARTDTQYF. The DNA of the CDR3 is TGCGCCAGCAGTGAAGGGGCCCGCACAGATACGCAGTATTTT.

This sequence joins TRBV7-9 and TRBJ2-7, with a tentative D call TRBD1 (5 bases). The V end was cut by 5 bases, the J end by 5 bases, with 19 bases between. The CDR3 covers 15 residues. The V gene's germline CDR1 is SEHNR and CDR2 FQNEAQ (reference sequence). The CDR3 loop is CASSPQDIGAHEQYF. DNA for the CDR3: TGTGCCAGCAGCCCCCAGGACATTGGGGCCCACGAGCAGTACTTC.

This clone was observed a handful of times. This sequence joins TRBV18 and TRBJ1-3; no firm D call. CDR1 is KGHSH and CDR2 is LQKENI in the germline V gene. The V end lost 4 bases, the J end lost 8 bases, and 15 bases lay between the germline ends. CDR3 length equals 14 residues. The CDR3 DNA reads as TGTGCCAGCTCACAGAATACGGGGTTTGACACCATATATTTT. Encoded protein: CASSQNTGFDTIYF.

The chain couples TRBV13 to TRBJ1-2; tentatively, D is TRBD1 (5 bases). Germline CDR1 and CDR2: PRHDT and FYEKMQ (reference sequence). The CDR3 runs 12 residues. The germline V and J ends were trimmed by 1 base and 13 bases, with 13 bases remaining between them. CDR3 in amino acids: CASSLVARAVTF. Written as DNA, the CDR3 is TGTGCCAGCAGCTTAGTTGCCAGGGCAGTCACCTTC.

The CDR3 reads CASSSPQRGGPFSGNEQFF. The CDR3 nucleotides read TGTGCCAGCAGCTCCCCCCAGCGGGGGGGCCCCTTCTCGGGCAATGAGCAGTTCTTC. The V call is TRBV9, the J call TRBJ2-1, with 10 bases lining up with TRBD2. Trimming at V came to 4 bases and at J to 6 bases, leaving 19 bases not matched to a gene. Germline CDR1 is SGDLS and CDR2 is YYNGEE. CDR3 size: 19 residues. The full variable domain, with the rest looked up from reference TRBV9 and TRBJ2-1, is DSGVTQTPKHLITATGQRVTLRCSPRSGDLSVYWYQQSLDQGLQFLIQYYNGEERAKGNILERFSAQQFPDLHSELNLSSLELGDSALYFCASSSPQRGGPFSGNEQFFGPGTRLTVL.

This chain joins TRBV6-5 and TRBJ1-5; a possible D gene is TRBD1 (6 bases). Germline V gene sequence: CDR1 MNHEY, CDR2 SVGAGI. Trimming pared 5 bases from V and 0 bases from J, leaving 11 bases between. The CDR3 is made up of 15 amino acids. DNA for the CDR3: TGTGCCAGCAGTCTAGACAGGTATAGCAATCAGCCCCAGCATTTT. Protein sequence: CASSLDRYSNQPQHF.

The rearrangement joins TRBV5-1 to TRBJ2-3; weak D call: TRBD2 (5 bases). This CDR3 has 15 amino acids. Trimming took 0 bases from V and 2 from J, leaving 10 bases between them. Germline V gene sequence: CDR1 SGHRS, CDR2 YFSETQ. The CDR3 region is CASSLALAATDTQYF. CDR3 in DNA: TGCGCCAGCAGCTTGGCTCTAGCCGCCACAGATACGCAGTATTTT.

The V and J genes are TRBV5-1 and TRBJ1-4; 7 bases fit TRBD1. This CDR3 region has 16 residues. V dropped 0 bases and J dropped 0; count of bases not matched to a gene: 2. The germline V gene encodes CDR1 SGHRS and CDR2 YFSETQ. CDR3 DNA sequence: TGCGCCAGCAGCTTGGGGGACAGACCAACTAATGAAAAACTGTTTTTT. Its protein product is CASSLGDRPTNEKLFF.

This clone was picked up one time. The rearrangement uses TRBV14 and TRBJ2-7; 11 nucleotides align to TRBD1. The CDR3 loop spans 15 amino acids. Germline CDR1 and CDR2: SGHDN and FVKESK. V trimming: 1 base; J trimming: 6 bases; junction bases outside the gene matches: 5. CDR3 loop: CASSQGRTGGAEQYF. The CDR3 DNA sequence: TGTGCCAGCAGCCAAGGTAGGACAGGGGGCGCCGAGCAGTACTTC.

The chain uses TRBV21-1 and TRBJ1-1; the table's TRBD1 call for D was not verified on the DNA. TRBV21-1 is marked as a pseudogene. The length of the CDR3 is 17 residues. The CDR3 nucleotides read TGTGCCAGCAGCACGAGGGGCCAGGGGAAGGGGAACACTGAAGCTTTCTTT. Its protein is CASSTRGQGKGNTEAFF.

This sequence joins TRBV11-3 and TRBJ1-2; D remains unclear. Trimming took off 10 bases at V and 5 bases at J, with 20 bases between the two ends. This CDR3 spans 14 amino acids. The germline V gene encodes CDR1 SGHNT and CDR2 YENEEA. The CDR3 is CAIARGPEFYGYTF. The CDR3 DNA follows: TGTGCCATCGCTCGGGGTCCAGAGTTTTATGGCTACACCTTC.

This rearrangement joins TRBV29-1 to TRBJ1-4, with D possibly TRBD1 on 6 matching bases. The ends were cut back, 3 bases at V and 4 bases at J, with 12 bases in the middle. This CDR3 spans 14 amino acids. Germline V lookup: CDR1 SQVTM, CDR2 ANQGSEA. DNA of the CDR3: TGCAGCGTTGACCTGACAGGTGGTAATGAAAAACTGTTTTTT. Its translation: CSVDLTGGNEKLFF.

This chain joins TRBV12-3 or TRBV12-4 and TRBJ1-2; D call uncertain. This CDR3 has 13 amino acids. The V end lost 5 bases, the J end lost 5 bases, and 12 bases lay between the germline ends. The CDR3 nucleotides read TGTGCCAGCAGTGCCCGGGAGGTTTATGGCTACACCTTC. It encodes CASSAREVYGYTF.

This chain joins TRBV2 and TRBJ2-7; no firm D call. Trimming removed 7 bases at V and 6 bases at J, with 16 bases between. Germline-derived CDR1 and CDR2 are SNHLY and FYNNEI. CDR3 size: 13 residues. CDR3: CASTPAASGEQYF. In DNA, the CDR3 is TGTGCCAGCACCCCGGCGGCTTCTGGCGAGCAGTACTTC.

The chain recombines TRBV6-2 or TRBV6-3 with TRBJ1-3, with a tentative D call TRBD1 (5 bases). The germline V gene encodes CDR1 MNHEY and CDR2 SVGEGT. Trimming shortened V by 6 bases and J by 0 bases, and 12 bases separated the two germline ends. This CDR3 has 15 residues. DNA of the CDR3: TGTGCCAGCAGCCGTGAGACAGTCTCTGGAAACACCATATATTTT. Protein product: CASSRETVSGNTIYF.

V and J are TRBV15 and TRBJ2-7; D possibly corresponds to TRBD1 (6 bases). The CDR3 contains 18 residues. Per germline, CDR1 LNHNV and CDR2 YYDKDF (reference sequence). V lost 3 bases and J 3 bases, leaving 24 bases between the germline ends. Written as DNA, the CDR3 is TGTGCCACCAGCAGCCCTTTCCGGACAGTCCCGCCGAACTACGAGCAGTACTTC. Its protein is CATSSPFRTVPPNYEQYF.

The V gene is TRBV4-1, the J gene TRBJ1-5, with 8 bases fitting TRBD1. CDR3 length: 19 residues. The V gene end was trimmed by 5 bases and the J gene end by 0 bases; junction bases not matched to a gene: 15. CDR1 and CDR2 (germline): MGHRA, YSYEKL. CDR3 sequence reads: CASSVTPAGGPYSNQPQHF. The CDR3 DNA reads TGCGCCAGCAGCGTAACCCCGGCAGGGGGCCCCTATAGCAATCAGCCCCAGCATTTT.

The rearrangement joins TRBV5-5 to TRBJ1-4; D may be TRBD1 (5 bases). The CDR3 runs 14 residues. Trimming removed 6 bases from V and 4 bases from J, with 13 bases in between. From germline, CDR1 is SGHKS and CDR2 YYEKEE (reference sequence). DNA for the CDR3: TGTGCCAGCAACCAAATCGACAGTAATGAAAAACTGTTTTTT. It encodes CASNQIDSNEKLFF.

The rearrangement links TRBV19 to TRBJ2-1, with 9 bases identical to TRBD1. Trimming cost V 7 bases and J 5 bases; bases outside gene matches: 6. This CDR3 spans 14 amino acids. Germline V gene lookup returns CDR1 LNHDA and CDR2 SQIVND (reference sequence). CDR3 nucleotides: TGTGCCAGTATCGGGGACAGGGAGAACAATGAGCAGTTCTTC. It encodes CASIGDRENNEQFF.

This rearrangement joins TRBV7-3 to TRBJ2-2, with a possible D match to TRBD2 (6 bases). Trimming removed 4 bases from V and 6 bases from J, with 12 bases in between. Germline V CDR1 and CDR2: SGHTA, FQGTGA. This CDR3 comprises 14 residues. The DNA for the CDR3 is TGTGCCAGCAGCTCATCTCCGGGAGCCGGGGAGCTGTTTTTT. It encodes CASSSSPGAGELFF.

The rearrangement uses TRBV6-5 and TRBJ1-4; D possibly corresponds to TRBD1 (6 bases). This CDR3 is built from 14 residues. V lost 5 bases to trimming and J lost 6 bases, with 13 bases between them. CDR1 MNHEY and CDR2 SVGAGI come from the germline V gene. CDR3 sequence: CASSMRTADEKLFF. In DNA form, the CDR3 reads TGTGCCAGCAGTATGAGGACAGCCGATGAAAAACTGTTTTTT.

The chain joins TRBV29-1 to TRBJ1-1; D is unclear. The CDR3 has 12 amino acids. Between the trimmed V and J ends, which lost 6 bases and 5 bases, there was a span of 13 bases. From germline, CDR1 is SQVTM and CDR2 ANQGSEA. The chain's CDR3 is CSVNLGRTEAFF. DNA for the CDR3: TGCAGCGTGAATCTAGGAAGGACTGAAGCTTTCTTT.

Here the CDR3 DNA reads TGTGCCAGAAGCTCCCCTAGCGGAGACACCGGGGAGCTGTTTTTT. This gives the protein CARSSPSGDTGELFF. V is TRBV7-5 and J is TRBJ2-2; TRBD2, as called in the table, went unchecked against the DNA. TRBV7-5 is a listed pseudogene. The CDR3 is 15 residues long.

A single count supports this clone. The chain is built from TRBV6-2 or TRBV6-3 and TRBJ1-5, with D perhaps TRBD1 (6 bases). The germline V gene encodes CDR1 MNHEY and CDR2 SVGEGT. The CDR3 consists of 15 residues. V shed 4 bases and J shed 5 bases, with 15 bases lying between them. The CDR3 loop reads CASSSHEGVDQPQHF. The CDR3 DNA follows: TGTGCCAGCAGTTCGCACGAGGGGGTGGATCAGCCCCAGCATTTT.